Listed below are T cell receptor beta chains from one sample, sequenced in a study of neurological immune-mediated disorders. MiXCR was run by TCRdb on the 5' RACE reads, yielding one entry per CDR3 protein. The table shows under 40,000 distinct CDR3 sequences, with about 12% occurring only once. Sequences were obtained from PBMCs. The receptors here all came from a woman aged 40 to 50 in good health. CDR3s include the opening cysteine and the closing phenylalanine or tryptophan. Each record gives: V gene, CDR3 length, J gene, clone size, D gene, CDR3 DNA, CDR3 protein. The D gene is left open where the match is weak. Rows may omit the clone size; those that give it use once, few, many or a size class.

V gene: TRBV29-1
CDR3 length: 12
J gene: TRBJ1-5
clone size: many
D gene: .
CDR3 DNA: TGCAGCGTTGGGGACACTTATCAGCCCCAGCATTTT
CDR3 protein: CSVGDTYQPQHF

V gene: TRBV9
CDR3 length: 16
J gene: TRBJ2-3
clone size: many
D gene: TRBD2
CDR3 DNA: TGTGCCAGCAGCCTTGCTGCGGGAGGAGGCGCAGATACGCAGTATTTT
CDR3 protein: CASSLAAGGGADTQYF

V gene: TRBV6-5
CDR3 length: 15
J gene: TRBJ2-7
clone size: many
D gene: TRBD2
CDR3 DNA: TGTGCCAGCAGCCGGGAGGCGGACCCTTCCTACGAGCAGTACTTC
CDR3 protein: CASSREADPSYEQYF

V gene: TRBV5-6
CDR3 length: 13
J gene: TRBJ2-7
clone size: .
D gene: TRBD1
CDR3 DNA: TGTGCCAGTAATCCGACAGGGGTCTACGAGCAGTACTTC
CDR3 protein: CASNPTGVYEQYF

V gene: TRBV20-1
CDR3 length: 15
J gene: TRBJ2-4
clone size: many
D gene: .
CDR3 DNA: TGCAGTGCTAGAGACTCCCCGGGAGCCAAAAACATTCAGTACTTC
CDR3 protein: CSARDSPGAKNIQYF

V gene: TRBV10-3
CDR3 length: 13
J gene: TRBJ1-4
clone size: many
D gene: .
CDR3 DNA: TGTGCCATCAGGCAGGGCCTTAATGAAAAACTGTTTTTT
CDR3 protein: CAIRQGLNEKLFF

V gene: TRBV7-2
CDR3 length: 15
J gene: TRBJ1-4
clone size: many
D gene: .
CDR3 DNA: TGTGCCAGCAGCTTAATTCATTCAACTAATGAAAAACTGTTTTTT
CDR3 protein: CASSLIHSTNEKLFF

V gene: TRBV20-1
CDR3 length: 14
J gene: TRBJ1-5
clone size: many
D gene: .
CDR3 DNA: TGCAGTGCTAGGAACGGCGCAGATGATCAGCCCCAGCATTTT
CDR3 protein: CSARNGADDQPQHF

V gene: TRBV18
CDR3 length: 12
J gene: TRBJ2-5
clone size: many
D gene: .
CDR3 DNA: TGTGCCAGCTCACCCGACAGTCCATTCCAGTACTTC
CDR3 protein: CASSPDSPFQYF

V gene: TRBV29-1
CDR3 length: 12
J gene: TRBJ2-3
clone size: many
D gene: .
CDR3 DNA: TGCAGCGTTGGTCCAGCAACAGATACGCAGTATTTT
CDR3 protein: CSVGPATDTQYF

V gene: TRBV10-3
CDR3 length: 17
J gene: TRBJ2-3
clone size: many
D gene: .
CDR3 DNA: TGTGCCATCAGTGAGATGGGGGTAGAATGGAAAGTGGATACGCAGTATTTT
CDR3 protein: CAISEMGVEWKVDTQYF

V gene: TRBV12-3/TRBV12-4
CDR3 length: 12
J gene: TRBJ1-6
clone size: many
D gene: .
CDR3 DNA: TGTGCCAGCAGTTTTGTACAGTCACCCCTCCACTTT
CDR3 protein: CASSFVQSPLHF

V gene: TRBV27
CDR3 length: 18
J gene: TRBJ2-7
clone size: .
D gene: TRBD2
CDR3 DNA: TGTGCCAGCAGTTTAAAGGGGCCACTAGCGGGGGCAATCTACGAGCAGTACTTC
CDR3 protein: CASSLKGPLAGAIYEQYF

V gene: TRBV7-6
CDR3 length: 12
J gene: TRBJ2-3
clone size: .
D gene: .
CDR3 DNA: TGTGCCAGCAGCTTAAACGACAATACGCAGTATTTT
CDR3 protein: CASSLNDNTQYF

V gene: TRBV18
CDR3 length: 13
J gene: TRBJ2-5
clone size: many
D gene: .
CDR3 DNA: TGTGCCAGCTCACTCGATCAGCGGGAGACCCAGTACTTC
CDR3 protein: CASSLDQRETQYF

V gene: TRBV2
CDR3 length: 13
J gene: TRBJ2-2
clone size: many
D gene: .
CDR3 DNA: TGTGCCAGCAGGCTCACAGGGACCGGGGAGCTGTTTTTT
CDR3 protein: CASRLTGTGELFF

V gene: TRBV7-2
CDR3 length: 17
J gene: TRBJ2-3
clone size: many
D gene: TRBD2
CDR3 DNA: TGTGCCAGCAGCCCGGGACTAGCGGGGGCCGTGGGAGATACGCAGTATTTT
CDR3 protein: CASSPGLAGAVGDTQYF

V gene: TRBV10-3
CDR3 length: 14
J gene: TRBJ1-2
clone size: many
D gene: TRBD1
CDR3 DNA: TGTGCCATCAGTGGCCTGACAGGGGGTGGTGGCTACACCTTC
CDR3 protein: CAISGLTGGGGYTF

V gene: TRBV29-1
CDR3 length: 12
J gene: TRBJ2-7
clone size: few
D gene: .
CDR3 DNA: TGCAGCGTTGTGGACAGAGCCTACGAGCAGTACTTC
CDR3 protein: CSVVDRAYEQYF

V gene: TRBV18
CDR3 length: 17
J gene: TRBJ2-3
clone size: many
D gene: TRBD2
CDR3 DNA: TGTGCCAGCTCACAAACCTCTAGCGGGAGGGAGACAGATACGCAGTATTTT
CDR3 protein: CASSQTSSGRETDTQYF

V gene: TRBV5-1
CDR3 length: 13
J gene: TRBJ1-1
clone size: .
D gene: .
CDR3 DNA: TGCGCCTGCAGCTTTCGGGAGGAGGCTGAAGCTTTCTTT
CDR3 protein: CACSFREEAEAFF